These 14 T cell receptor beta chains were all obtained from the same sample, sequenced in a study of sequential checkpoint blockade in melanoma. Assay: immunoSEQ multiplex PCR; the TCRdb copy retains only in-frame clones and omits some. The sample includes about 2,900 clones, about 24% seen only once; the top ten take over 8.5%. As to treatment: randomized to nivolumab then ipilimumab (arm A) or the reverse (arm B). The sample was tumor tissue (inferred from file names), taken from a patient given nivolumab and ipilimumab in sequence. Receptors were obtained from a human donor with melanoma.

CDR3 coding DNA: TGCGCCAGCAGCTCGGGACAGGGGGCCCCAGAGACCCAGTACTTC. Translation gives CASSSGQGAPETQYF. The chain uses TRBV5-1 and TRBJ2-5; 12 bases align to TRBD1. CDR1 SGHRS and CDR2 YFSETQ come from the germline V gene. This CDR3 is 15 amino acids long. The ends lost 3 bases at V and 4 bases at J; junction bases unmatched: 4.

V and J are TRBV30 and TRBJ1-2; TRBD1 agrees at 7 bases. The junction had 2 bases not matched to a gene; V was cut back by 1 base and J by 0 bases. The CDR3 sequence is 14 residues long. Germline V CDR1 and CDR2: GTSNPN, SVGIG (reference sequence). This chain's CDR3 is CAWSGTGANYGYTF. The DNA of the CDR3 is TGTGCCTGGAGTGGGACAGGAGCTAACTATGGCTACACCTTC.

V is TRBV12-5 and J is TRBJ1-3; no definite D call. The germline CDR1 and CDR2 sequences are LGHNT and FRNRAP. The CDR3 loop spans 14 amino acids. CDR3 sequence (DNA): TGTGCCAGCACGGATACAAACACTGGAAACACCATATATTTT. This translates into CASTDTNTGNTIYF.

The rearrangement links TRBV29-1 to TRBJ1-2, with TRBD1 matching 8 bases. Per the germline V gene, CDR1 is SQVTM and CDR2 is ANQGSEA. After removal of 3 bases from V and 10 bases from J, the junction contained 10 bases not matched to a gene. The CDR3 is 13 residues long. CDR3 in DNA: TGCAGCGTTGATGACAGGGGTGTCCTAGCCTACACCTTC. Its protein product is CSVDDRGVLAYTF.

This clone has just a few counts. This chain uses TRBV19 with TRBJ1-5; D is possibly TRBD1 (6 bases). The CDR3 runs 15 residues. The germline gives CDR1 LNHDA, CDR2 SQIVND (reference sequence). V dropped 4 bases and J dropped 6 bases, with 16 bases sitting between them. As DNA, the CDR3 is TGTGCCAGTAGTAGTTATTCAGGGGCTCTTCAGCCCCAGCATTTT. This codes for CASSSYSGALQPQHF.

V is TRBV19 and J is TRBJ2-1, with 11 bases matching TRBD2. Per the germline V gene, CDR1 is LNHDA and CDR2 is SQIVND (reference sequence). The CDR3 spans 18 residues. The V and J ends lost 3 bases and 6 bases, in that order; junction bases with no gene match: 13. The CDR3 loop reads CASSIFLLAGEIGNEQFF. CDR3 nucleotide sequence: TGTGCCAGTAGTATCTTCCTACTAGCGGGGGAAATAGGCAATGAGCAGTTCTTC.

This chain connects TRBV11-3 to TRBJ2-3; maybe TRBD2 (6 bases). The CDR3 covers 17 residues. Germline V CDR1 and CDR2: SGHNT, YENEEA. With 3 bases removed from V and 4 bases from J, the gap between germline ends came to 20 bases. Written as DNA, the CDR3 is TGTGCCAGCAGCTTGGTCGGGGGAAGAGGCTCCCCAGATACGCAGTATTTT. Its protein product is CASSLVGGRGSPDTQYF.

Within the sample, this clone is medium-sized. The chain joins TRBV11-3 to TRBJ2-3, with TRBD2 identical over 12 bases. The ends lost 3 bases at V and 5 bases at J; junction bases unmatched: 0. The CDR3 is made up of 14 amino acids. Germline loops: CDR1 SGHNT, CDR2 YENEEA. CDR3 DNA sequence: TGTGCCAGCAGCTTGGGACTAGCGGGAGATACGCAGTATTTT. Its protein is CASSLGLAGDTQYF.

The gene calls are TRBV9 and TRBJ1-1; D not certain. Per the germline V gene, CDR1 is SGDLS and CDR2 is YYNGEE. The CDR3 covers 12 residues. V lost 3 bases, J lost 10 bases, and 13 bases lay in between. The CDR3 DNA is TGTGCCAGCAGCGGAGAAGCGAAAAGAGCTTTCTTT. Protein sequence: CASSGEAKRAFF.

V usage is TRBV19 and J usage is TRBJ2-3; 8 bases align to TRBD2. Germline CDR1 and CDR2: LNHDA and SQIVND (reference sequence). With 5 bases clipped from V and 4 bases from J, the junction kept 5 bases outside the gene matches. The CDR3 sequence is 14 residues long. The CDR3 sequence: CASSWRGAADTQYF. CDR3 coding DNA: TGTGCCAGTAGTTGGCGGGGGGCTGCAGATACGCAGTATTTT.

This clone was counted between two and nine times. The chain uses TRBV12-5 and TRBJ2-1; 7 bases are a match to TRBD1. The CDR3 consists of 13 residues. Germline lookup yields CDR1 LGHNT and CDR2 FRNRAP. The CDR3, as DNA: TGTGCCAGCAACAGGGGCTCCTACAATGAGCAGTTCTTC. Protein: CASNRGSYNEQFF.

This clone is deemed large. The rearrangement joins TRBV11-3 to TRBJ1-2; perhaps TRBD1 as D (6 bases). V was shortened by 3 bases and J by 7 bases, with 18 bases between the two germline ends. The CDR3 consists of 15 residues. Germline V lookup: CDR1 SGHNT, CDR2 YENEEA. CDR3 in amino acids: CASSLILGAQGGYTF. The CDR3 DNA is TGTGCCAGCAGCTTGATCCTGGGGGCGCAAGGTGGCTACACCTTC.

J is TRBJ2-3 and V is TRBV9; 11 bases fit TRBD2. With V trimmed by 4 bases and J by 2 bases, 12 bases remained unmatched. CDR1 and CDR2 (germline): SGDLS, YYNGEE. The CDR3 has 18 residues. DNA for the CDR3: TGTGCCAGCAGCCCCCGAACCATAGCGGGGGGGCCCACAGATACGCAGTATTTT. Protein sequence: CASSPRTIAGGPTDTQYF. The entire variable domain, with the rest obtained from reference TRBV9 and TRBJ2-3, is as follows: DSGVTQTPKHLITATGQRVTLRCSPRSGDLSVYWYQQSLDQGLQFLIQYYNGEERAKGNILERFSAQQFPDLHSELNLSSLELGDSALYFCASSPRTIAGGPTDTQYFGPGTRLTVL.

V is TRBV5-1 and J is TRBJ1-2; 7 bases fit TRBD1. CDR1 is SGHRS and CDR2 is YFSETQ in the germline V gene. This CDR3 has 14 amino acids. V dropped 1 base and J dropped 4; count of bases not matched to a gene: 4. In DNA, the CDR3 is TGCGCCAGCAGCTTGCGTCAGGGGGGCTATGGCTACACCTTC. It translates to CASSLRQGGYGYTF.